This is a list of T cell receptor beta chains from one sample in a study of CD8 T cells in ankylosing spondylitis. TCRdb used MiXCR to reprocess the 5' RACE reads, holding one entry per CDR3 protein. Of roughly 150,000 distinct CDR3 sequences in the sample, approximately 7.3% were seen once. Source material: blood, either unsorted or a sorted T cell fraction (not recorded which). The receptors were sampled from a female donor with ankylosing spondylitis or in good health (not recorded which). The CDR3 runs from the conserved cysteine through the conserved F or W.

j_gene,v_gene,CDR3aa
TRBJ2-1,TRBV4-3,CASSRGLAGAYNEQFF
TRBJ1-3,TRBV3-1,CASSQGEGNTIYF
TRBJ2-5,TRBV7-2,CASSLGTFVTQYF
TRBJ1-5,TRBV6-1,CASSEIDRQPQHF
TRBJ2-7,TRBV5-1,CASSLQGVDGYEQYF
TRBJ2-1,TRBV7-3,CASSPSGGLVEQFF
TRBJ2-7,TRBV12-3/TRBV12-4,CASSLGLGEQYF
TRBJ2-7,TRBV4-3,CASSQDILSSYEQYF
TRBJ1-6,TRBV4-2,CASSPQGPVGNSPLHF
TRBJ2-2,TRBV12-3/TRBV12-4,CASSHYGTVTTNTGELFF
TRBJ1-1,TRBV6-1,CASNPDRVVTEAFF
TRBJ1-6,TRBV7-3,CASSLKGQGLDNSPLHF
TRBJ1-5,TRBV20-1,CSARGTAFQPQHF
TRBJ2-2,TRBV6-6,CASSYPQSGELFF
TRBJ2-3,TRBV7-2,CASSFTDSRYTDTQYF
TRBJ1-2,TRBV20-1,CSARDSSNYGYTF
TRBJ2-3,TRBV3-1,CASSQTLTDTQYF
TRBJ2-4,TRBV12-3/TRBV12-4,CASSLAERNIQYF
TRBJ1-1,TRBV3-1,CASSQAIYTEAFF
TRBJ1-2,TRBV11-2,CASSYRQGGGYTF
TRBJ2-3,TRBV7-2,CASSLSSSGSTDTQYF
TRBJ1-1,TRBV5-5,CASSTGQLAEAFF
TRBJ1-3,TRBV7-9,CASSSTGTAGNTIYF
TRBJ2-1,TRBV7-6,CASSRQGADYNEQFF
TRBJ1-2,TRBV20-1,CSAPTQNYGYTF
TRBJ1-5,TRBV4-1,CASSQAPGASSQPQHF
TRBJ2-1,TRBV7-8,CASSPRGLGNEQFF
TRBJ2-5,TRBV7-9,CASSLALGRVETQYF
TRBJ1-6,TRBV28,CATISRASYNSPLHF
TRBJ1-1,TRBV5-1,CASSLNGQRNTEAFF
TRBJ2-7,TRBV29-1,CSVRSSYEQYF
TRBJ2-2,TRBV28,CASSSPGTGPGGELFF
TRBJ2-1,TRBV6-2/TRBV6-3,CASSSLVEQFF
TRBJ1-6,TRBV6-1,CASSENRDRGHFDSPLHF
TRBJ2-5,TRBV4-2,CASSQAPSGGLKSQYF
TRBJ2-1,TRBV7-2,CASSLGASGGAYNEQFF
TRBJ2-7,TRBV5-6,CASSPAMAGGPYEQYF
TRBJ2-3,TRBV12-3/TRBV12-4,CASSLWGTDTQYF
TRBJ1-4,TRBV7-2,CASSPGGQDREKLFF
TRBJ2-3,TRBV7-8,CASSMNLDTQYF
TRBJ1-3,TRBV18,CASSPTAASIRNTIYF
TRBJ2-5,TRBV5-1,CASSARTSGGPQETQYF
TRBJ1-4,TRBV6-1,CASKNVHVNEKLFF